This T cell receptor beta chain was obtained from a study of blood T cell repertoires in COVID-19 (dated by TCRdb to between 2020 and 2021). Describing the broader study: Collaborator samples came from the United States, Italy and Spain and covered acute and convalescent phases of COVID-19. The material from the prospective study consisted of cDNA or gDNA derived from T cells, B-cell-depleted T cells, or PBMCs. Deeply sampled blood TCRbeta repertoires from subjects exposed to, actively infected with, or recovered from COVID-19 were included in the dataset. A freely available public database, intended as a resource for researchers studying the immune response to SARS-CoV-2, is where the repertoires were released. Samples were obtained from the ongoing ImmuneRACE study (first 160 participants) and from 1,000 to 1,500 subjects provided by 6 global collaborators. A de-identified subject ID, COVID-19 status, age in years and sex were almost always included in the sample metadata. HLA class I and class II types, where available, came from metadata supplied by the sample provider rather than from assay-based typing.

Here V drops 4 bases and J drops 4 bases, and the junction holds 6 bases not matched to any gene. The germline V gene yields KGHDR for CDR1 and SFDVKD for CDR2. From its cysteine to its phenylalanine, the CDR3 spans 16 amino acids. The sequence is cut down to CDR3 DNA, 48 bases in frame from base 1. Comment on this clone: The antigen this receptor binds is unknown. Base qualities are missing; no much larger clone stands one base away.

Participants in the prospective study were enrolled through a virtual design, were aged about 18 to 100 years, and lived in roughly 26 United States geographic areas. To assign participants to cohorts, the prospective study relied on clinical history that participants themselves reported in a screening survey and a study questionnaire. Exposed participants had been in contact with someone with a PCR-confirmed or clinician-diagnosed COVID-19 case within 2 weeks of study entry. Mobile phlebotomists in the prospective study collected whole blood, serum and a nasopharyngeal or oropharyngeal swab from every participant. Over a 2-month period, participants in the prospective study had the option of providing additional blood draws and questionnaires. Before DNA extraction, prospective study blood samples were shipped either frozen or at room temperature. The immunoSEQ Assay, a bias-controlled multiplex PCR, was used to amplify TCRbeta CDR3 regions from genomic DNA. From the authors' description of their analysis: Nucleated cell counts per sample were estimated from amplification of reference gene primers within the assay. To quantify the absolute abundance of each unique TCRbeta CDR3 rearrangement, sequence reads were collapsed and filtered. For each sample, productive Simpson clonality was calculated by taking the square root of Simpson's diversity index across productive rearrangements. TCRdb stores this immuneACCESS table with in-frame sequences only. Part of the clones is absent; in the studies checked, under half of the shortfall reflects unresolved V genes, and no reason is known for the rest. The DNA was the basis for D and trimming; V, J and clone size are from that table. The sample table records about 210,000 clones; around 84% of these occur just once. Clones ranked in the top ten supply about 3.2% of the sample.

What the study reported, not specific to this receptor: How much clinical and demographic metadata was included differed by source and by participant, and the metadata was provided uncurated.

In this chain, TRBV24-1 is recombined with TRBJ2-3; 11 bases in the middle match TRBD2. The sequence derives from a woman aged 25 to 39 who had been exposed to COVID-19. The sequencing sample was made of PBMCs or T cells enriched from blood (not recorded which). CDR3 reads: CATSESTSGGSDTQYF. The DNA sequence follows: TGTGCCACCAGTGAGTCAACTAGCGGGGGATCAGATACGCAGTATTTT.